One and the same sample provided the 27 T cell receptor beta chains below, sequenced in a study of neurological immune-mediated disorders. TCRdb reanalysed the 5' RACE reads using MiXCR and keeps one entry per CDR3 protein. The table lists around 67,000 distinct CDR3 sequences, 5.2% of them singletons. Sample: PBMCs. These receptors came from a man between 18 and 29 years old with multiple sclerosis.

This clonotype was seen many times. This chain connects TRBV5-1 to TRBJ1-2; no clear D. This CDR3 contains 14 residues. With 2 bases removed from V and 4 bases from J, the gap between germline ends came to 12 bases. The germline V gene encodes CDR1 SGHRS and CDR2 YFSETQ. For the CDR3, the DNA is TGCGCCAGCAGCTTAGCTGGGAAGGGCTATGGCTACACCTTC. Translation gives CASSLAGKGYGYTF.

This clonotype was observed many times. The CDR3 region has the DNA TGTGCCAGCAGACTCAGAAACACCGGGGAGCTGTTTTTT. This sequence encodes CASRLRNTGELFF. The V and J genes are TRBV28 and TRBJ2-2; no definite D call. V lost 6 bases to trimming and J lost 2 bases, with 7 bases between them. The CDR3 has 13 residues. Germline CDR1 MDHEN, CDR2 SYDVKM.

At least ten counts were recorded for this clonotype. This sequence joins TRBV20-1 and TRBJ2-7, with 11 bases aligning to TRBD2. The CDR3 sequence is 15 residues long. The J segment lost 2 bases and the V segment lost 4 bases, leaving 7 bases of the junction unmatched. Germline lookup yields CDR1 DFQATT and CDR2 SNEGSKA (reference sequence). The CDR3 DNA is TGCAGTGCTAAAGGGACTAGCGGATTAACCTACGAGCAGTACTTC. It specifies CSAKGTSGLTYEQYF.

This clonotype occurred many times. The V call is TRBV20-1, the J call TRBJ1-3, with D tentatively TRBD1 (6 bases). CDR3 size: 14 residues. Trimming left V 5 bases short and J 1 base short, with 12 bases between. The V gene's germline CDR1 is DFQATT and CDR2 SNEGSKA (reference sequence). The CDR3 DNA follows: TGCAGTGCTTGGACAGCTATATCTGGAAACACCATATATTTT. Translated: CSAWTAISGNTIYF.

Ten or more counts support this clonotype. The V gene is TRBV5-1, the J gene TRBJ2-7; D tentatively fits TRBD1 or TRBD2 (5 bases each). V lost 2 bases and J lost 0, with 6 bases in between. Germline CDR1 is SGHRS and CDR2 is YFSETQ. This CDR3 has 13 amino acids. CDR3 coding DNA: TGCGCCAGCAGCTTTGGGGGCTCCTACGAGCAGTACTTC. Translated, it gives CASSFGGSYEQYF.

This clonotype has at least ten counts. This chain links TRBV7-9 with TRBJ1-1, with D uncertain. From germline, CDR1 is SEHNR and CDR2 FQNEAQ (reference sequence). Trimming removed 11 bases at V and 1 base at J, with 14 bases between. The CDR3 sequence is 13 residues long. DNA for the CDR3: TGTGCCGGAGCCTCCCAGCAGAACACTGAAGCTTTCTTT. It codes for CAGASQQNTEAFF.

This clonotype came up many times. The chain joins TRBV21-1 to TRBJ1-4; the table assigns TRBD1, which was not confirmed against the DNA. TRBV21-1 is tagged as a pseudogene. This CDR3 is built from 14 residues. The chain's CDR3 is CASTVGTGREKLFF. The DNA of the CDR3 is TGTGCCAGCACTGTAGGGACAGGGCGTGAAAAACTGTTTTTT.

This clonotype was observed at least ten times. The chain recombines TRBV5-1 with TRBJ2-7; TRBD1 agrees at 8 bases. The CDR3 totals 14 residues. Germline V lookup: CDR1 SGHRS, CDR2 YFSETQ. Germline trimming cut 1 base from V and 5 bases from J; bases unmatched to any gene: 5. The CDR3 DNA reads as TGCGCCAGCAGCTTGAGCAGGGGGCGGAACGAGCAGTACTTC. Amino acids: CASSLSRGRNEQYF.

This clonotype was picked up many times. This rearrangement joins TRBV9 to TRBJ1-2, with 9 bases matching TRBD1. The V gene end was trimmed by 5 bases and the J gene end by 7 bases; junction bases not matched to a gene: 12. Germline V gives CDR1 SGDLS, CDR2 YYNGEE. The CDR3 is 15 amino acids. The CDR3 loop reads CASRLPTGGSGGYTF. CDR3 nucleotides: TGTGCCAGCAGACTACCCACAGGGGGCAGTGGTGGCTACACCTTC.

This clonotype was picked up many times. The CDR3 DNA follows: TGCAGTGCTAGAGATCCAAACTCCTACGAGCAGTACTTC. Its protein is CSARDPNSYEQYF. The V and J genes are TRBV20-1 and TRBJ2-7; D is undetermined. CDR1 DFQATT and CDR2 SNEGSKA come from the germline V gene (reference sequence). Deletions cut 0 bases from V and 0 bases from J, with 6 bases between. The CDR3 covers 13 residues.

This clonotype was seen at least ten times. The J gene is TRBJ1-1, the V gene TRBV10-3; TRBD1 agrees at 7 bases. The V gene's germline CDR1 is ENHRY and CDR2 SYGVKD. After removal of 4 bases from V and 5 bases from J, the junction contained 7 bases not matched to a gene. This CDR3 has 14 amino acids. The CDR3 DNA is TGTGCCATCAGTGGACAGGGTGGGGGGACTGAAGCTTTCTTT. This gives the protein CAISGQGGGTEAFF.

This clonotype was observed at least ten times. The rearrangement uses TRBV12-5 and TRBJ1-1; D call uncertain. The V gene's germline CDR1 is LGHNT and CDR2 FRNRAP. V dropped 2 bases and J dropped 5 bases, with 9 bases sitting between them. CDR3 size: 13 residues. The CDR3 loop reads CASGLQQRTEAFF. The DNA of the CDR3 is TGTGCTAGTGGTTTGCAACAGAGAACTGAAGCTTTCTTT.

This clonotype was seen at least ten times. V is TRBV20-1 and J is TRBJ2-7, with a weak D call TRBD1 (6 bases). Trimming removed 5 bases from V and 2 bases from J, with 13 bases in between. Germline V CDR1 and CDR2: DFQATT, SNEGSKA (reference sequence). The CDR3 is 13 amino acids. In DNA form, the CDR3 reads TGCAGTGCTCGCAGGGGTAGGGCCTACGAGCAGTACTTC. Protein product: CSARRGRAYEQYF.

The rearrangement joins TRBV12-3 or TRBV12-4 to TRBJ2-2; D is unclear. Trimming cost V 1 base and J 3 bases, with 6 bases left between them. The CDR3 is 14 residues long. CDR3 nucleotides: TGTGCCAGCAGTTTAGGGAAGGACACCGGGGAGCTGTTTTTT. Its protein product is CASSLGKDTGELFF.

This clonotype came up many times. This rearrangement joins TRBV20-1 to TRBJ2-7; a possible D gene is TRBD2 (6 bases). This CDR3 has 16 residues. In germline, CDR1 is DFQATT, CDR2 SNEGSKA (reference sequence). The V end lost 1 base, the J end lost 3 bases, and 19 bases lay between the germline ends. CDR3 protein: CSARVLGKRVNYEQYF. As DNA, the CDR3 is TGCAGTGCTAGAGTGTTGGGGAAGCGGGTCAACTACGAGCAGTACTTC.

CDR3 protein: CASSERREGNNEQFF. CDR3 DNA sequence: TGTGCCAGCAGTGAACGGCGGGAGGGGAACAATGAGCAGTTCTTC. The rearrangement joins TRBV25-1 to TRBJ2-1; 9 bases are a match to TRBD2. There are 15 residues in the CDR3. Germline CDR1 MGHDK, CDR2 SYGVNS. The J segment lost 5 bases and the V segment lost 2 bases, leaving 4 bases of the junction unmatched.

This clonotype was recorded at least ten times. This chain connects TRBV4-3 to TRBJ1-3; D gene ambiguous. Germline assignment: CDR1 LGHNA and CDR2 YSLEER. The CDR3 loop spans 16 amino acids. The V end lost 0 bases, the J end lost 2 bases, and 11 bases lay between the germline ends. CDR3 amino acids: CASSQDGHFTGNTIYF. The CDR3 DNA is TGCGCCAGCAGCCAAGATGGGCACTTTACTGGAAACACCATATATTTT.

In its sample, this clonotype ranks as medium-sized (0.01 to 0.1%). The chain links TRBV5-1 to TRBJ2-1, with TRBD1 matching 10 bases. Germline V gene data show CDR1 as SGHRS and CDR2 as YFSETQ. V lost 5 bases and J lost 5; bases outside the gene matches: 10. There are 16 residues in the CDR3. This chain's CDR3 is CASRPTGTGVDNEQFF. CDR3 sequence (DNA): TGCGCCAGCAGGCCCACCGGGACAGGGGTCGACAATGAGCAGTTCTTC.

This clonotype has at least ten counts. The chain recombines TRBV5-1 with TRBJ2-1; perhaps TRBD1 as D (5 bases). The ends were cut back, 9 bases at V and 7 bases at J, with 20 bases in the middle. Germline lookup yields CDR1 SGHRS and CDR2 YFSETQ. The CDR3 sequence is 14 residues long. The CDR3 loop is CATTPGWGENEQFF. The CDR3, as DNA: TGCGCCACCACCCCGGGCTGGGGCGAGAATGAGCAGTTCTTC.

Ten or more counts support this clonotype. CDR3 sequence: CSASAGKGETQYF. CDR3 nucleotides: TGCAGTGCTAGTGCAGGGAAGGGGGAGACCCAGTACTTC. The chain combines TRBV20-1 with TRBJ2-5; maybe TRBD1 (5 bases). Germline lookup yields CDR1 DFQATT and CDR2 SNEGSKA (reference sequence). The CDR3 has 13 amino acids. The V and J ends lost 3 bases and 5 bases respectively, with 13 bases between them.

Ten or more counts support this clonotype. No conserved phenylalanine or tryptophan ends this CDR3, so it is likely a read error. The DNA is omitted, as the CDR3 cannot be located on it reliably, and the CDR3 follows TCRdb's listing. The chain uses TRBV21-1 and TRBJ2-7. TRBV21-1 constitutes a pseudogene. 9 amino acids form the CDR3, both terminal residues included. The CDR3 is CASSKSTEC.

This clonotype appeared many times. The V gene is TRBV5-1, the J gene TRBJ1-6; TRBD1 matches 7 bases. V was pared by 4 bases and J by 7 bases, with 11 bases of the junction left unmatched. This CDR3 spans 16 amino acids. From germline, CDR1 is SGHRS and CDR2 YFSETQ. The CDR3 DNA follows: TGCGCCAGCAGCCGAGGGGGACAGTTTCCAAATTCACCCCTCCACTTT. As protein: CASSRGGQFPNSPLHF.

Comments on this clonotype: Since the CDR3 does not end with the conserved phenylalanine or tryptophan, this likely comes from a read error. The CDR3 nucleotides read TGTGCCAGCAGCCCGGACAGGTTTTACTCTGGGGTCAACGTCCTGACTGTC. This codes for CASSPDRFYSGVNVLTV. This chain connects TRBV5-5 to TRBJ2-6; 7 bases agree with TRBD1. CDR1 is SGHKS, CDR2 YYEKEE, per germline (reference sequence). This CDR3 has 17 amino acids.

In this sample, this clonotype turned up many times. This chain joins TRBV20-1 and TRBJ1-6; TRBD1 might be the D (6 bases). This CDR3 contains 15 residues. Trimming stripped 1 base from V and 4 bases from J, with 11 bases between. Germline CDR1 and CDR2: DFQATT and SNEGSKA (reference sequence). CDR3: CSARGLQGYNSPLHF. CDR3 coding DNA: TGCAGTGCTAGAGGACTACAGGGATATAATTCACCCCTCCACTTT.

This clonotype showed up many times. The chain is built from TRBV29-1 and TRBJ2-7; D is possibly TRBD1 (6 bases). V was cut by 7 bases and J by 7 bases, with 20 bases left in between. Germline V gene data show CDR1 as SQVTM and CDR2 as ANQGSEA. The CDR3 is 13 residues long. This chain's CDR3 is CSGKRGTSEEQYF. CDR3 coding DNA: TGCAGCGGAAAGAGGGGGACATCCGAGGAGCAGTACTTC.

This clonotype appeared many times. J is TRBJ2-5 and V is TRBV5-5; D assignment may be TRBD1 or TRBD2 (5 bases each). This CDR3 has 16 amino acids. The germline CDR1 and CDR2 sequences are SGHKS and YYEKEE (reference sequence). V was shortened by 4 bases and J by 0 bases, with 16 bases between the two germline ends. CDR3 in amino acids: CASSGKGRENQETQYF. DNA for the CDR3: TGTGCCAGCAGCGGGAAGGGACGGGAAAACCAAGAGACCCAGTACTTC.

This clonotype was detected a few times. The chain joins TRBV7-6 to TRBJ2-7; D remains ambiguous. V lost 0 bases and J lost 2, with 14 bases in between. The CDR3 runs 16 residues. CDR1 SGHVS and CDR2 FNYEAQ come from the germline V gene. CDR3 bases: TGTGCCAGCAGCTTAGCGCCGGGTACAGCCGCCTACGAGCAGTACTTC. Protein product: CASSLAPGTAAYEQYF.